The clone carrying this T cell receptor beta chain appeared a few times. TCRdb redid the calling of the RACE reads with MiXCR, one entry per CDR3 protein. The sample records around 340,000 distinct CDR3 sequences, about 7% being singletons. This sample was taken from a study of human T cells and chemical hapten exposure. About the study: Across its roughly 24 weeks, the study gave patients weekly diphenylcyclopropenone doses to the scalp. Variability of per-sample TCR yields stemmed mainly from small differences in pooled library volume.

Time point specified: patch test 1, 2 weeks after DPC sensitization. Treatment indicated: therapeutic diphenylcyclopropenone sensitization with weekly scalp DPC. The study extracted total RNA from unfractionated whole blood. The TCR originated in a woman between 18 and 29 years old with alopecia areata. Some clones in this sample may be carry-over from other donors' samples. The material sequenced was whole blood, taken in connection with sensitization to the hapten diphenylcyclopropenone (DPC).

The CDR3 sequence: CASSQRGGREDTQYF. In DNA, the CDR3 is TGTGCCAGCAGCCAGCGGGGGGGCCGCGAAGATACGCAGTATTTT. The chain recombines TRBV7-2 with TRBJ2-3; 10 bases are a match to TRBD2. Germline V CDR1 and CDR2: SGHTA, FQGNSA. CDR3 length equals 15 residues. V dropped 5 bases and J dropped 5; count of bases not matched to a gene: 7.